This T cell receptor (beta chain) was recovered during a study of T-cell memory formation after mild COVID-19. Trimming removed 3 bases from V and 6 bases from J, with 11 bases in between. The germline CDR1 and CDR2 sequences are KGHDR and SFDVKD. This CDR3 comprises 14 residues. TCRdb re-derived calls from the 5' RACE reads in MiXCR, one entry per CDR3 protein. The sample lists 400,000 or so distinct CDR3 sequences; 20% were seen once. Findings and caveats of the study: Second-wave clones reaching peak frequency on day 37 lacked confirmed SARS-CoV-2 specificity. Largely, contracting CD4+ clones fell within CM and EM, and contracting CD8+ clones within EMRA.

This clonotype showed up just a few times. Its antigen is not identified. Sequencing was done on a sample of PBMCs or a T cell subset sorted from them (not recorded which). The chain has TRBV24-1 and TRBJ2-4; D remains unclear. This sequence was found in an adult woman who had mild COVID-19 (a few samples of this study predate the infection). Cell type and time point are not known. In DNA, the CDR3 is TGTGCCACCAGTGATCCAGTTTTGTTAAACATTCAGTACTTC. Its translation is CATSDPVLLNIQYF.